This T cell receptor beta chain stems from a study of blood T cells in healthy people across ages. Overall study results and limits: Diversity was higher, and naive CD4+ cells more numerous, in long-lived donors than in aged donors.

No fewer than 5.5 micrograms of total RNA were isolated from every sample. With respect to this clonotype: As yet, its antigen is unknown.

A second about 7 to 11 cycle PCR used barcoded and J-beta primers. MiXCR, applied by TCRdb to the 5' RACE reads, yields one record per CDR3 protein. Of 2 million or so distinct CDR3 sequences listed, approximately 50% are singletons. This CDR3 has 15 residues. Per germline, CDR1 LGHNA and CDR2 YSLEER. Trimming cost V 0 bases and J 0 bases, with 8 bases left between them. This chain connects TRBV4-3 to TRBJ1-2, with D unclear. The TCR was taken from a woman aged 40 to 50 in good health. The specimen was blood. CDR3 region: CASSQDRAANYGYTF. The CDR3 nucleotides read TGCGCCAGCAGCCAAGATCGGGCAGCTAACTATGGCTACACCTTC.